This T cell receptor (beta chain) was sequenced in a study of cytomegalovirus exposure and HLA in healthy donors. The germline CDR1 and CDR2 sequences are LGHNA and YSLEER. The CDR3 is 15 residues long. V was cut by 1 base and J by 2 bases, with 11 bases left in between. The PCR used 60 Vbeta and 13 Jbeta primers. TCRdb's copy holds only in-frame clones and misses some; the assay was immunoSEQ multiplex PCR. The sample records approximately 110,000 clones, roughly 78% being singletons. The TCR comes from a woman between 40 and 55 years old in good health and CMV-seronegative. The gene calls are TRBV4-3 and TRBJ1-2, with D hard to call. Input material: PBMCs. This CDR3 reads CASSQGRVENYGYTF. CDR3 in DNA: TGCGCCAGCAGCCAAGGGAGGGTGGAAAACTATGGCTACACCTTC.